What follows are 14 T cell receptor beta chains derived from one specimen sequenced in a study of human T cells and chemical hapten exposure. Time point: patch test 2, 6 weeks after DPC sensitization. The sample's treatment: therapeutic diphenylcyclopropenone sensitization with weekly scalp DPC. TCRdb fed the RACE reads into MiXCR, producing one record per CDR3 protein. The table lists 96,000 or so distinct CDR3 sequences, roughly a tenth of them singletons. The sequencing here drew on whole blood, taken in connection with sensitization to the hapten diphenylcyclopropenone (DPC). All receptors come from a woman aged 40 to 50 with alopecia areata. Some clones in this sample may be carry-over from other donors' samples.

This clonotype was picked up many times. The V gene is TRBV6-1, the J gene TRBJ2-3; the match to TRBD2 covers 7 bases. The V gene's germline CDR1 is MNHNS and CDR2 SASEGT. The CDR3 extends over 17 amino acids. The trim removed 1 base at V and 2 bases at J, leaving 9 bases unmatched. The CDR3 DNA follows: TGTGCCAGCAGTGAAGTCTTGGCGGGAGCGGCCACAGATACGCAGTATTTT. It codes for CASSEVLAGAATDTQYF.

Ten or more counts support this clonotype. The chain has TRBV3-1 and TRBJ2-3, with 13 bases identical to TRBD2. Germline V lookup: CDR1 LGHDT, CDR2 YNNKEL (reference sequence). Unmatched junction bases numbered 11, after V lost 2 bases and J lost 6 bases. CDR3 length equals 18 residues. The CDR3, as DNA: TGTGCCAGCAGCCAAACCGGCGGACTAGCGGGAGAGGTTGATACGCAGTATTTT. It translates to CASSQTGGLAGEVDTQYF.

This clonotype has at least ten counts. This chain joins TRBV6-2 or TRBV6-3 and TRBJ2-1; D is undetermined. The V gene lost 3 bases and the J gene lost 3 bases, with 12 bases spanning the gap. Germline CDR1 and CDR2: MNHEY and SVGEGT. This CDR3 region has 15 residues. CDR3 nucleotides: TGTGCCAGCAGTTATAACGACGGAGACTACAATGAGCAGTTCTTC. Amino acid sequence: CASSYNDGDYNEQFF.

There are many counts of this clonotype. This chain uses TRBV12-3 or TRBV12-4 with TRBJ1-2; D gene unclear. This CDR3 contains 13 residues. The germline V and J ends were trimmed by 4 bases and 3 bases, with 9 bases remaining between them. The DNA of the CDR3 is TGTGCCAGCAGTTCCGGGCCCTACTATGGCTACACCTTC. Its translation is CASSSGPYYGYTF.

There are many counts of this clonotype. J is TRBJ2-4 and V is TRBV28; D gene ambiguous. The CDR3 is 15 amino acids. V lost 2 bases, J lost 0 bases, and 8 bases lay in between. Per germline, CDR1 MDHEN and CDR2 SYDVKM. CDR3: CASSLPELAKNIQYF. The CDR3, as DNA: TGTGCCAGCAGTTTACCGGAGCTAGCCAAAAACATTCAGTACTTC.

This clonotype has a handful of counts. The CDR3 reads CASNQDRGLTEAFF. The CDR3, as DNA: TGTGCCAGCAACCAGGACAGGGGGCTCACTGAAGCTTTCTTT. The J gene is TRBJ1-1, the V gene TRBV6-2 or TRBV6-3, with 11 bases lining up with TRBD1. The CDR3 has 14 residues. Per the germline V gene, CDR1 is MNHEY and CDR2 is SVGEGT. Trimming removed 7 bases from V and 4 bases from J; junction bases left unmatched: 5.

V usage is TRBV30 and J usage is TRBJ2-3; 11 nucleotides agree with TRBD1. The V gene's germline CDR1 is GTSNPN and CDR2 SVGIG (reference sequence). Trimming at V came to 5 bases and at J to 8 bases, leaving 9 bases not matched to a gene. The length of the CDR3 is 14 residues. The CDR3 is CAWGAGDRGGTQYF. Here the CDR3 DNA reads TGTGCCTGGGGAGCCGGGGACAGGGGGGGTACGCAGTATTTT.

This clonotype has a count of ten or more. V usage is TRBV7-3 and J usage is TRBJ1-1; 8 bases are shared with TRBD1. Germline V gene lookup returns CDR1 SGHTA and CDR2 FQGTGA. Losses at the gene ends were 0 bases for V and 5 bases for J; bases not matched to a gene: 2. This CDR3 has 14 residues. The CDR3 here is CASSLTDRGTEAFF. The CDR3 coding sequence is TGTGCCAGCAGCTTAACCGACAGGGGTACTGAAGCTTTCTTT. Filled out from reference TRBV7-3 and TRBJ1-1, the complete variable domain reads GAGVSQTPSNKVTEKGKYVELRCDPISGHTALYWYRQSLGQGPEFLIYFQGTGAADDSGLPNDRFFAVRPEGSVSTLKIQRTERGDSAVYLCASSLTDRGTEAFFGQGTRLTVV.

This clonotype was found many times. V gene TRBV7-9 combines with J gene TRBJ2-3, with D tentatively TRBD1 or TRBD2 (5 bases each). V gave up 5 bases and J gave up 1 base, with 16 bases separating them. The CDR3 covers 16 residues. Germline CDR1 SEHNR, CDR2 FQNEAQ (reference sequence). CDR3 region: CASSRDQSRGTDTQYF. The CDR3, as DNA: TGTGCCAGCAGCCGGGACCAAAGTCGGGGCACAGATACGCAGTATTTT.

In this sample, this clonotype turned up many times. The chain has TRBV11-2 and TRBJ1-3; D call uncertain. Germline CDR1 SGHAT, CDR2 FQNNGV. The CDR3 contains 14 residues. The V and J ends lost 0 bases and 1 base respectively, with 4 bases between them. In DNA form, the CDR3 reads TGTGCCAGCAGCTTAGACAGATCTGGAAACACCATATATTTT. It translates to CASSLDRSGNTIYF.

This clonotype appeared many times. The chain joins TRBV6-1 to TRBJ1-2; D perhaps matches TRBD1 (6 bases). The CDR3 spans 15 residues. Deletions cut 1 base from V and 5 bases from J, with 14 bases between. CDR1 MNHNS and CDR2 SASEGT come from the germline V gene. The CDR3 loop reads CASSEGRGGKYGYTF. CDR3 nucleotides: TGTGCCAGCAGTGAAGGAAGAGGGGGAAAATATGGCTACACCTTC.

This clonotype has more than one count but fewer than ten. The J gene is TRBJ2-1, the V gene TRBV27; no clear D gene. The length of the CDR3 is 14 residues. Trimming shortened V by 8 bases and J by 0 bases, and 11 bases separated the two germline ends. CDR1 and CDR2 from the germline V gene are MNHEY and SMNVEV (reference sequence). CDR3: CASFPHLSYNEQFF. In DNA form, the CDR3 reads TGTGCCAGCTTCCCACATCTCTCCTACAATGAGCAGTTCTTC.

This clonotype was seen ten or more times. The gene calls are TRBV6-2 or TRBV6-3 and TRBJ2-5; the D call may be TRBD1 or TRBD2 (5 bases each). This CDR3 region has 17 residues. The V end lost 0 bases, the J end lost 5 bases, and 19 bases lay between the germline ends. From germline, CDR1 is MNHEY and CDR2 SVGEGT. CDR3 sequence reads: CASSYSGAPTIGETQYF. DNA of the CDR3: TGTGCCAGCAGTTACTCCGGGGCACCTACGATAGGGGAGACCCAGTACTTC.

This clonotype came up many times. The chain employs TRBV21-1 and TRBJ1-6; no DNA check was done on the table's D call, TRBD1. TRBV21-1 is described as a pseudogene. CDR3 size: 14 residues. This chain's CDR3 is CASPQRGSNSPLHF. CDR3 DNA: TGTGCCAGCCCCCAACGGGGGTCGAACTCACCCCTCCACTTT.